Presented here are 31 T cell receptor beta chains from one specimen sequenced in a study of PD-L1 blockade in urothelial cancer. Time point in this sample: pretreatment peripheral blood. Generated by immunoSEQ multiplex PCR, the TCRdb table keeps only in-frame clones and is missing some. The table has around 79,000 clones, around 85% seen once; the top ten hold about 7.4%. Sequenced here: PBMCs, sampled around atezolizumab (anti-PD-L1) treatment. The receptors derive from a man aged 40-50 years with urothelial cancer.

The V and J genes are TRBV10-2 and TRBJ1-1; TRBD1 aligns across 11 bases. CDR1 is WSHSY, CDR2 SAAADI, per germline. The CDR3 is 17 residues long. With V trimmed by 6 bases and J by 7 bases, 16 bases remained unmatched. The CDR3, as DNA: TGCGCCAGCAGCGGAGGAAGGGACAGGGGGAATCTGGATGAAGCTTTCTTT. It codes for CASSGGRDRGNLDEAFF.

This chain links TRBV28 with TRBJ2-5; 12 bases align to TRBD2. Per the germline V gene, CDR1 is MDHEN and CDR2 is SYDVKM. This CDR3 is 15 amino acids long. V dropped 3 bases and J dropped 5; count of bases not matched to a gene: 4. CDR3 nucleotide sequence: TGTGCCAGCAGTTTTACTAGCGGGAGGATGGAGACCCAGTACTTC. Residues: CASSFTSGRMETQYF.

This clone was observed a few times. The CDR3: CASSQDRKNTEAFF. The CDR3 DNA is TGTGCCAGCTCCCAAGACAGGAAAAACACTGAAGCTTTCTTT. The genes are TRBV18 and TRBJ1-1; a possible D gene is TRBD1 (6 bases). Germline V lookup: CDR1 KGHSH, CDR2 LQKENI. Trimming removed 6 bases from V and 2 bases from J, with 13 bases in between. This CDR3 has 14 residues.

This clone showed up many times. The chain links TRBV18 to TRBJ1-1; TRBD1 aligns across 7 bases. The germline gives CDR1 KGHSH, CDR2 LQKENI. V dropped 1 base and J dropped 1; count of bases not matched to a gene: 9. This CDR3 contains 17 residues. In DNA form, the CDR3 reads TGTGCCAGCTCACCACGTTTAGGGGACAGCCCGAACACTGAAGCTTTCTTT. Residues: CASSPRLGDSPNTEAFF.

The V and J genes are TRBV7-9 and TRBJ1-1; possible D gene TRBD1, 6 bases. With 6 bases removed from V and 4 bases from J, the gap between germline ends came to 18 bases. Germline V gives CDR1 SEHNR, CDR2 FQNEAQ (reference sequence). This CDR3 contains 15 residues. The CDR3 DNA is TGTGCCAGCAGTTCAGGACAGACGCAGGGCACTGAAGCTTTCTTT. Translated: CASSSGQTQGTEAFF.

The CDR3 DNA reads as TGTGCCAGCCGGGACAGGGGGACTTACGAGCAGTACTTC. Residues: CASRDRGTYEQYF. This rearrangement joins TRBV19 to TRBJ2-7, with TRBD1 matching 11 bases. CDR3 length: 13 residues. The V gene's germline CDR1 is LNHDA and CDR2 SQIVND (reference sequence). V gave up 9 bases and J gave up 4 bases; unmatched junction bases: 5. Together with reference TRBV19 and TRBJ2-7, the CDR3 gives the full variable domain: DGGITQSPKYLFRKEGQNVTLSCEQNLNHDAMYWYRQDPGQGLRLIYYSQIVNDFQKGDIAEGYSVSREKKESFPLTVTSAQKNPTAFYLCASRDRGTYEQYFGPGTRLTVT.

V is TRBV4-1 and J is TRBJ1-2, with D possibly being TRBD1 (6 bases). The germline V and J ends were trimmed by 0 bases and 5 bases, with 13 bases remaining between them. The CDR3 spans 15 residues. Germline CDR1 reads MGHRA; CDR2 reads YSYEKL. CDR3 nucleotides: TGCGCCAGCAGCCAAGAGGTGGGCAGGGGATATGGCTACACCTTC. Protein product: CASSQEVGRGYGYTF.

The gene calls are TRBV27 and TRBJ1-2; D perhaps matches TRBD1 (5 bases). V was shortened by 6 bases and J by 8 bases, with 19 bases between the two germline ends. This CDR3 has 14 residues. Germline-derived CDR1 and CDR2 are MNHEY and SMNVEV (reference sequence). CDR3 sequence: CASSFRGKSVGYTF. In DNA, the CDR3 is TGTGCCAGCAGCTTTCGGGGGAAGAGTGTCGGCTACACCTTC.

The rearrangement joins TRBV13 to TRBJ2-1; 11 bases match TRBD1. The germline gives CDR1 PRHDT, CDR2 FYEKMQ (reference sequence). Trimming at V came to 8 bases and at J to 7 bases, leaving 4 bases not matched to a gene. The CDR3 is 13 residues long. The CDR3 DNA reads as TGTGCCAGCGGCGGACAGGGGGCAAATGAGCAGTTCTTC. The encoded protein is CASGGQGANEQFF.

This sequence joins TRBV7-3 and TRBJ2-1; TRBD2 might be the D (5 bases). The germline V gene encodes CDR1 SGHTA and CDR2 FQGTGA. V lost 2 bases and J 6 bases, leaving 14 bases between the germline ends. This CDR3 is built from 15 residues. CDR3 nucleotide sequence: TGTGCCAGCAGCTTACTGGGGAGCCCATCCAATGAGCAGTTCTTC. Translating it yields CASSLLGSPSNEQFF.

The chain has TRBV28 and TRBJ2-7; 8 nucleotides align to TRBD2. There are 23 residues in the CDR3. Germline V CDR1 and CDR2: MDHEN, SYDVKM. Trimming cost V 7 bases and J 3 bases; bases outside gene matches: 35. CDR3 bases: TGTGCCAGCACCCCGGATGGGCACAGGTCCCAGGAAGCTAGCGGGCTACTAAACTACGAGCAGTACTTC. Protein sequence: CASTPDGHRSQEASGLLNYEQYF.

The chain recombines TRBV6-1 with TRBJ2-3, with D possibly being TRBD1 (6 bases). The V and J ends lost 2 bases and 5 bases respectively, with 8 bases between them. The CDR3 sequence is 13 residues long. Germline-derived CDR1 and CDR2 are MNHNS and SASEGT. CDR3 bases: TGTGCCAGCAGTGAATTACAGGGAGATACGCAGTATTTT. It specifies CASSELQGDTQYF.

The chain recombines TRBV18 with TRBJ1-1; D gene uncertain. CDR1 KGHSH and CDR2 LQKENI come from the germline V gene. Deletions cut 3 bases from V and 5 bases from J, with 7 bases between. The length of the CDR3 is 12 residues. The CDR3 loop is CASSPSGTEAFF. DNA for the CDR3: TGTGCCAGCTCACCCAGTGGTACTGAAGCTTTCTTT.

J is TRBJ2-5 and V is TRBV5-1; 7 bases map to TRBD1. Germline assignment: CDR1 SGHRS and CDR2 YFSETQ. The CDR3 is made up of 13 amino acids. The J segment lost 4 bases and the V segment lost 4 bases, leaving 4 bases of the junction unmatched. CDR3 DNA: TGCGCCAGCAGCGTAGGGGGCGGAGAGACCCAGTACTTC. This codes for CASSVGGGETQYF. Complete variable domain (other parts from reference TRBV5-1 and TRBJ2-5): KAGVTQTPRYLIKTRGQQVTLSCSPISGHRSVSWYQQTPGQGLQFLFEYFSETQRNKGNFPGRFSGRQFSNSRSEMNVSTLELGDSALYLCASSVGGGETQYFGPGTRLLVL.

The rearrangement links TRBV11-1 to TRBJ1-1; 9 positions match TRBD1. Germline CDR1 SGHAT, CDR2 FQDESV (reference sequence). V dropped 1 base and J dropped 1; count of bases not matched to a gene: 1. The CDR3 spans 15 residues. The CDR3 sequence: CASSLVGQGNTEAFF. CDR3 DNA: TGTGCCAGCAGCTTAGTGGGACAGGGGAACACTGAAGCTTTCTTT.

CDR3 amino acids: CASSLGSPNEQFF. The CDR3 coding sequence is TGTGCCAGCAGCTTAGGTAGCCCCAATGAGCAGTTCTTC. This chain uses TRBV11-1 with TRBJ2-1; D call uncertain. CDR1 is SGHAT, CDR2 FQDESV, per germline (reference sequence). V lost 1 base to trimming and J lost 6 bases, with 7 bases between them. The CDR3 runs to 13 residues.

The V and J genes are TRBV4-1 and TRBJ2-7; 11 bases fit TRBD1. The CDR3 extends over 16 amino acids. With 4 bases clipped from V and 2 bases from J, the junction kept 7 bases outside the gene matches. The germline gives CDR1 MGHRA, CDR2 YSYEKL. In DNA form, the CDR3 reads TGCGCCAGCAGCCGAGACCCGGGACAGGGGGCCTACGAGCAGTACTTC. Translation: CASSRDPGQGAYEQYF.

The chain employs TRBV4-1 and TRBJ2-1; 7 bases match TRBD2. CDR1 and CDR2 (germline): MGHRA, YSYEKL. Germline trimming cut 4 bases from V and 4 bases from J; bases unmatched to any gene: 7. The CDR3 spans 15 residues. The CDR3 spells CASSRGGGSYNEQFF. The CDR3 nucleotides read TGCGCCAGCAGCCGGGGAGGCGGGAGTTACAATGAGCAGTTCTTC.

The chain recombines TRBV6-5 with TRBJ2-7, with 8 bases matching TRBD2. There are 13 residues in the CDR3. Losses at the gene ends were 7 bases for V and 4 bases for J; bases not matched to a gene: 6. The germline V gene has CDR1 MNHEY and CDR2 SVGAGI. CDR3 bases: TGTGCCAGCACCGGGACTAGAGCTTACGAGCAGTACTTC. It encodes CASTGTRAYEQYF.

The chain links TRBV2 to TRBJ2-3; no clear D gene. Germline lookup yields CDR1 SNHLY and CDR2 FYNNEI. Trimming removed 1 base at V and 8 bases at J, with 10 bases between. The CDR3 totals 13 residues. The CDR3 DNA follows: TGTGCCAGCAGTGAAGGAGTTCCCCCTACGCAGTATTTT. Translated: CASSEGVPPTQYF.

This rearrangement joins TRBV5-6 to TRBJ1-4; D ambiguous. With 2 bases removed from V and 8 bases from J, the gap between germline ends came to 7 bases. The CDR3 contains 12 residues. CDR1 and CDR2 (germline): SGHDT, YYEEEE. The CDR3 DNA sequence: TGTGCCAGCAGCTTAAGGCGGGAAAAACTGTTTTTT. Protein product: CASSLRREKLFF.

The chain has TRBV4-1 and TRBJ2-1; D is possibly TRBD1 (5 bases). Germline CDR1 MGHRA, CDR2 YSYEKL. Between the trimmed V and J ends, which lost 3 bases and 4 bases, there was a span of 13 bases. The CDR3 has 15 amino acids. In DNA, the CDR3 is TGCGCCAGCAGCCACTACCGACAGAATTACAATGAGCAGTTCTTC. Translation: CASSHYRQNYNEQFF.

The chain employs TRBV27 and TRBJ1-5; D is ambiguous. This CDR3 comprises 13 residues. V lost 5 bases to trimming and J lost 4 bases, with 9 bases between them. CDR1 is MNHEY, CDR2 SMNVEV, per germline (reference sequence). In nucleotides, the CDR3 is TGTGCCAGCAGTCCTGAGTTTAATCAGCCCCAGCATTTT. Translation gives CASSPEFNQPQHF.

This clone was observed a handful of times. This CDR3 is CASSPGQTIYGYTF. The CDR3, as DNA: TGTGCCAGCAGCCCCGGACAGACGATCTATGGCTACACCTTC. The genes are TRBV28 and TRBJ1-2; weak D call: TRBD1 (6 bases). The CDR3 sequence is 14 residues long. V dropped 6 bases and J dropped 4 bases, with 15 bases sitting between them. The V gene's germline CDR1 is MDHEN and CDR2 SYDVKM.

This chain joins TRBV29-1 and TRBJ1-1; 7 bases align to TRBD1. This CDR3 is 19 amino acids long. CDR1 SQVTM and CDR2 ANQGSEA come from the germline V gene. V lost 8 bases, J lost 3 bases, and 27 bases stayed unmatched. The CDR3 sequence: CSRSEPTPTGMVRYTEAFF. The DNA for the CDR3 is TGCAGCCGTAGTGAGCCTACTCCGACAGGGATGGTTCGGTACACTGAAGCTTTCTTT.

V is TRBV19 and J is TRBJ1-1; the D is unclear. Per germline, CDR1 LNHDA and CDR2 SQIVND (reference sequence). V was cut by 1 base and J by 4 bases, with 19 bases left in between. The CDR3 has 17 residues. CDR3 sequence: CASSIVASSMRSTEAFF. CDR3 bases: TGTGCCAGTAGTATAGTCGCTTCGTCCATGCGGTCCACTGAAGCTTTCTTT.

V and J are TRBV6-5 and TRBJ1-5; no clear D. The CDR3 extends over 14 amino acids. Deletions cut 4 bases from V and 2 bases from J, with 9 bases between. Germline-derived CDR1 and CDR2 are MNHEY and SVGAGI. Here the CDR3 DNA reads TGTGCCAGCAGTTCCGGACTGGGCAATCAGCCCCAGCATTTT. It encodes CASSSGLGNQPQHF.

CDR3: CASSLQGENTEAFF. The CDR3 region has the DNA TGTGCCAGCAGCCTACAGGGGGAGAACACTGAAGCTTTCTTT. The rearrangement joins TRBV7-9 to TRBJ1-1, with 8 positions matching TRBD1. After removal of 5 bases from V and 1 base from J, the junction contained 3 bases not matched to a gene. Per germline, CDR1 SEHNR and CDR2 FQNEAQ (reference sequence). The CDR3 runs 14 residues.

The V gene is TRBV4-1, the J gene TRBJ2-7, with TRBD2 identical over 8 bases. Germline-derived CDR1 and CDR2 are MGHRA and YSYEKL. The trim removed 1 base at V and 1 base at J, leaving 15 bases unmatched. The CDR3 runs 19 residues. The CDR3 loop is CASSQVGLVAGNPSYEQYF. The CDR3 bases are TGCGCCAGCAGCCAAGTGGGGTTGGTAGCGGGAAACCCGTCCTACGAGCAGTACTTC.

The chain combines TRBV19 with TRBJ2-7, with a possible D match to TRBD2 (6 bases). Trimming took 5 bases from V and 4 from J, leaving 18 bases between them. This CDR3 is built from 15 residues. The germline V gene has CDR1 LNHDA and CDR2 SQIVND (reference sequence). CDR3 sequence reads: CASSPDMAGKYEQYF. The CDR3 DNA sequence: TGTGCCAGTAGTCCGGATATGGCGGGAAAGTACGAGCAGTACTTC. The full variable domain, with the rest looked up from reference TRBV19 and TRBJ2-7, is DGGITQSPKYLFRKEGQNVTLSCEQNLNHDAMYWYRQDPGQGLRLIYYSQIVNDFQKGDIAEGYSVSREKKESFPLTVTSAQKNPTAFYLCASSPDMAGKYEQYFGPGTRLTVT.

The gene calls are TRBV2 and TRBJ1-2, with a possible D match to TRBD1 (5 bases). CDR1 and CDR2 (germline): SNHLY, FYNNEI. Trimming took 4 bases from V and 6 from J, leaving 12 bases between them. The CDR3 extends over 13 amino acids. The CDR3 is CASSVSGTNGYTF. For the CDR3, the DNA is TGTGCCAGCAGTGTTTCGGGGACTAATGGCTACACCTTC.